These 5 T cell receptor beta chains share one sample of origin, sequenced in a study of blood T cell repertoires in COVID-19. Assay: immunoSEQ multiplex PCR; the TCRdb copy retains only in-frame clones and omits some. The profile shows around 220,000 clones, approximately 87% of them singletons. The sample comprised peripheral blood. Every receptor here comes from a woman in her forties or fifties with acute or convalescent COVID-19.

This clone was recorded once. The rearrangement uses TRBV7-2 and TRBJ2-2, with 11 bases aligning to TRBD1. Germline CDR1 and CDR2: SGHTA and FQGNSA. The CDR3 extends over 16 amino acids. J gave up 4 bases and V 3 bases, and 4 bases lay outside the gene matches. The CDR3 DNA sequence: TGTGCCAGCAGCTTCTGGACAGGGGGCAGCACCGGGGAGCTGTTTTTT. It codes for CASSFWTGGSTGELFF. Variable domain in full (rest from reference TRBV7-2 and TRBJ2-2): GAGVSQSPSNKVTEKGKDVELRCDPISGHTALYWYRQSLGQGLEFLIYFQGNSAPDKSGLPSDRFSAERTGGSVSTLTIQRTQQEDSAVYLCASSFWTGGSTGELFFGEGSRLTVL.

The chain combines TRBV19 with TRBJ1-1, with D tentatively TRBD1 (6 bases). V was clipped by 6 bases and J by 4 bases, with 18 bases between them. The germline CDR1 and CDR2 sequences are LNHDA and SQIVND (reference sequence). CDR3 length: 15 residues. The CDR3 protein is CASSPRGGAGTEAFF. The CDR3 region has the DNA TGTGCCAGTAGCCCAAGGGGGGGCGCGGGCACTGAAGCTTTCTTT.

The genes are TRBV19 and TRBJ1-3, with D hard to call. The length of the CDR3 is 15 residues. The ends were cut back, 1 base at V and 8 bases at J, with 15 bases in the middle. CDR1 and CDR2 (germline): LNHDA, SQIVND (reference sequence). The DNA of the CDR3 is TGTGCCAGTAGTATAGCCCTCAGAGGCCCGGACACCATATATTTT. Protein: CASSIALRGPDTIYF.

The rearrangement links TRBV11-3 to TRBJ1-3, with TRBD1 identical over 8 bases. V was pared by 7 bases and J by 4 bases, with 6 bases of the junction left unmatched. CDR1 is SGHNT, CDR2 YENEEA, per germline. CDR3 size: 14 residues. The CDR3 DNA follows: TGTGCCAGCAATCAGGGGGCGCCCGGAAACACCATATATTTT. It encodes CASNQGAPGNTIYF. The full variable domain, its missing parts supplied by reference TRBV11-3 and TRBJ1-3, is EAGVVQSPRYKIIEKKQPVAFWCNPISGHNTLYWYLQNLGQGPELLIRYENEEAVDDSQLPKDRFSAERLKGVDSTLKIQPAELGDSAVYLCASNQGAPGNTIYFGEGSWLTVV.

The V gene is TRBV19, the J gene TRBJ1-2; TRBD1 is a possible D gene (6 bases). The CDR3 length is 14 residues. Germline V lookup: CDR1 LNHDA, CDR2 SQIVND (reference sequence). V lost 0 bases and J lost 8, with 13 bases in between. The CDR3 nucleotides are TGTGCCAGTAGTATAGAGGGGGCCGCGAAGGGCTACACCTTC. Translating it yields CASSIEGAAKGYTF.